Listed below are T cell receptor beta chains from one sample, sequenced in a study of T cells expressing NK-cell markers. No DNA is given; TCRdb re-called the 5' RACE reads and lists each CDR3 protein once. In all, the sample yields some 500,000 distinct CDR3 sequences. What was sequenced was blood T cells: a sorted CD56 or NKG2C T cell subset, CD4+ or CD8+ T cells, or bulk PBMC T cells (not recorded which). The source of these receptors is a woman in her fifties or sixties in good health. Both conserved end residues are part of each CDR3.

CDR3 protein	V gene	J gene
CASSLRASGGATGELFF	TRBV7-3	TRBJ2-2
CASSLAGTGFYGYTF	TRBV12-3/TRBV12-4	TRBJ1-2
CASGLGQRRTGELFF	TRBV12-5	TRBJ2-2
CASSLEGQGAGELFF	TRBV5-1	TRBJ2-2
CAISLQRTQETQYF	TRBV10-3	TRBJ2-5
CASSLDRFGPGGTEAFF	TRBV7-6	TRBJ1-1
CASRSRGREGQNEQFF	TRBV5-5	TRBJ2-1
CASSLEGNTQYF	TRBV5-1	TRBJ2-3
CASSPRRAGLQANEQFF	TRBV3-1	TRBJ2-1
CASSLWGHGGADTQYF	TRBV12-3/TRBV12-4	TRBJ2-3
CASKNSGANTGELFF	TRBV6-5	TRBJ2-2
CASSFGTLPSSDTQYF	TRBV12-3/TRBV12-4	TRBJ2-3
CASSASGDTQYF	TRBV9	TRBJ2-3
CASSRSAMNTEAFF	TRBV7-2	TRBJ1-1
CSVGRTSGTPGETQYF	TRBV29-1	TRBJ2-5
CASSPQRSYNEQFF	TRBV11-2	TRBJ2-1
CASIRTSGPLMSSYNEQFF	TRBV6-1	TRBJ2-1
CASSAGGSNGELFF	TRBV5-1	TRBJ2-2
CASSLRDAAFGEQYF	TRBV7-9	TRBJ2-7
CASSLASGTSSGANVLTF	TRBV12-3/TRBV12-4	TRBJ2-6
CASSIDTGGAESTEAFF	TRBV19	TRBJ1-1
CSARDPQRPSYNEQFF	TRBV20-1	TRBJ2-1
CASSLGASREFTGELFF	TRBV7-6	TRBJ2-2
CASSSQRERKNEQFF	TRBV7-8	TRBJ2-1
CSVSSPSTDTQYF	TRBV29-1	TRBJ2-3
CASSSRGDLGRNEQFF	TRBV28	TRBJ2-1
CAIPSGQFEAFF	TRBV10-3	TRBJ1-1
CASSPGTTVETQYF	TRBV14	TRBJ2-5
CASSRRQGGNYGYTF	TRBV7-9	TRBJ1-2
CSASRSGQGWDEQYF	TRBV20-1	TRBJ2-7
CATSDLTKSSYEQYF	TRBV24-1	TRBJ2-7
CASSPGTSYEQYF	TRBV7-9	TRBJ2-7
CATSFRGDARGYGYTF	TRBV15	TRBJ1-2
CSVDGEGPTVGYGYTF	TRBV29-1	TRBJ1-2
CASSRASGGETQYF	TRBV4-2	TRBJ2-5
CASSPAGTSAETQYF	TRBV12-3/TRBV12-4	TRBJ2-5
CASSSAGTSQFF	TRBV28	TRBJ2-1
CASSPLELGDTQYF	TRBV18	TRBJ2-3
CASRRSGFNTEAFF	TRBV13	TRBJ1-1
CASSPGLSYGYTF	TRBV28	TRBJ1-2
CASSLGTSGSAEQFF	TRBV11-2	TRBJ2-1